These 5 T cell receptor beta chains originate from one sample sequenced in a study of blood T cell repertoires in COVID-19 (dated by TCRdb to 2020 to 2021). Library prep was done by the immunoSEQ multiplex PCR assay. Entries here come from immuneACCESS through TCRdb and include only in-frame sequences with V and J called. Some clones fail to appear in such tables; in the studies checked, an unresolved V gene covers under half of the shortfall, and the cause of the remainder is unknown. The table for this sample lists about 130,000 clones; 81% of them were counted only once. The top ten constitute roughly 15% of the sample. Sample: peripheral blood. Receptors were obtained from a man aged 30 to 39 with COVID-19, enrolled during active disease.

The chain links TRBV12-2 to TRBJ2-7; TRBD1 reflects the table's D call only, with no check against the DNA. TRBV12-2 constitutes a pseudogene. This CDR3 comprises 16 residues. The CDR3 nucleotides are TGTGCAAGTCGCCCACAGATCCGGCAGGGTGGCTACGAGCAGTACTTC. Its translation: CASRPQIRQGGYEQYF.

The chain has TRBV24-1 and TRBJ2-7; 8 nucleotides line up with TRBD1. CDR3 length: 14 residues. Germline CDR1 KGHDR, CDR2 SFDVKD. J gave up 5 bases and V 4 bases, and 6 bases lay outside the gene matches. In DNA form, the CDR3 reads TGTGCCACCAGTGAGTCCGGACAGGGCCACGAGCAGTACTTC. Translation gives CATSESGQGHEQYF.

CDR3 nucleotides: TGTGCCACCAGCAGAGTAGGACAGGGTGGCAACACCATATATTTT. Encoded protein: CATSRVGQGGNTIYF. The J gene is TRBJ1-3, the V gene TRBV15; 8 positions match TRBD1. With 1 base clipped from V and 7 bases from J, the junction kept 6 bases outside the gene matches. This CDR3 contains 15 residues. Germline V gene data show CDR1 as LNHNV and CDR2 as YYDKDF (reference sequence).

The J gene is TRBJ1-3, the V gene TRBV6-5; D ambiguous. The germline V and J ends were trimmed by 2 bases and 2 bases, with 13 bases remaining between them. CDR3 length: 16 amino acids. Germline CDR1 reads MNHEY; CDR2 reads SVGAGI. The CDR3 region has the DNA TGTGCCAGCAGTTACAGAGCCGCTTTTACTGGAAACACCATATATTTT. Translated, it gives CASSYRAAFTGNTIYF.

The V call is TRBV5-1, the J call TRBJ2-3; possibly TRBD2 for D (6 bases). CDR3 length: 18 residues. V was cut by 0 bases and J by 4 bases, with 21 bases left in between. Germline CDR1 reads SGHRS; CDR2 reads YFSETQ. DNA for the CDR3: TGCGCCAGCAGCTTGGGCGGGAATACTAGGTCGTCTTCAGATACGCAGTATTTT. This gives the protein CASSLGGNTRSSSDTQYF.